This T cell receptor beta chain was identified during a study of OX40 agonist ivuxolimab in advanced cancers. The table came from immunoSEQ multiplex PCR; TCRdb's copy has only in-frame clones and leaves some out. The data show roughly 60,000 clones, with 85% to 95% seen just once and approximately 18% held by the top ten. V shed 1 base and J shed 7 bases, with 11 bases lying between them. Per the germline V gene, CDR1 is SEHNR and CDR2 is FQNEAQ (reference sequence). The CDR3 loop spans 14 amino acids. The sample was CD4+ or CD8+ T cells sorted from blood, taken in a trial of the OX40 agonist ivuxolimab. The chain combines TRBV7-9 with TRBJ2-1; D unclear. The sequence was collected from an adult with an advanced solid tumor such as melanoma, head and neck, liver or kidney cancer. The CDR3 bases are TGTGCCAGCAGCTTAGTACTCTCGCGGAATGAGCAGTTCTTC. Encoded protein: CASSLVLSRNEQFF. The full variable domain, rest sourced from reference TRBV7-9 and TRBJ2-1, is DTGVSQNPRHKITKRGQNVTFRCDPISEHNRLYWYRQTLGQGPEFLTYFQNEAQLEKSRLLSDRFSAERPKGSFSTLEIQRTEQGDSAMYLCASSLVLSRNEQFFGPGTRLTVL.